This is a list of T cell receptor beta chains from one sample in a study of Ad26.COV2.S vaccination and SARS-CoV-2 variants. Here immunoSEQ multiplex PCR was the method, and the copy in TCRdb shows in-frame clones only, minus some. The top ten hold about 3.1% of the sample, which has about 250,000 clones, about 89% seen once. The sequences come from peripheral blood, collected in a trial of Ad26.COV2.S vaccine versus placebo. The source of these receptors is a person between 18 and 59 years old who received the Ad26.COV2.S COVID-19 vaccine or a placebo. Each CDR3 is given with its conserved first and last residue. Each record gives: V gene, J gene, clone size, D gene, CDR3 DNA, CDR3 protein. The D gene is left open where the match is weak. Where a row states a size, it is once, few, many or the class of an expanded clone; other rows omit it.

v_call: TRBV7-9; j_call: TRBJ1-2; clone_size: .; d_call: TRBD1; cdr3_nt: TGTGCCGGGATGGACAGGGGGCAAGAACAGGGCTACACCTTC; cdr3_aa: CAGMDRGQEQGYTF
v_call: TRBV7-8; j_call: TRBJ2-7; clone_size: .; d_call: .; cdr3_nt: TGTGCCAGCAGCAGGGGGGGCAGCCCTTCACCCTACGAGCAGTACTTC; cdr3_aa: CASSRGGSPSPYEQYF
v_call: TRBV5-1; j_call: TRBJ1-1; clone_size: once; d_call: TRBD1; cdr3_nt: TGCGCCAGCAGCTCGGGGTCAGGGGGCGTAACTGAAGCTTTCTTT; cdr3_aa: CASSSGSGGVTEAFF
v_call: TRBV5-5; j_call: TRBJ1-1; clone_size: .; d_call: TRBD1; cdr3_nt: TGTGCCAGCAGCTTGGGAGGGGGCAGGCGACTGAACACTGAAGCTTTCTTT; cdr3_aa: CASSLGGGRRLNTEAFF
v_call: TRBV5-4; j_call: TRBJ1-1; clone_size: .; d_call: TRBD1; cdr3_nt: TGTGCCAGCAGCGCGGGACAGGGGGAGAACACTGAAGCTTTCTTT; cdr3_aa: CASSAGQGENTEAFF
v_call: TRBV3-1/TRBV3-2; j_call: TRBJ1-1; clone_size: .; d_call: TRBD1; cdr3_nt: TGTGCCAGCAGCCAGGACAGGGGGCCGAACACTGAAGCTTTCTTT; cdr3_aa: CASSQDRGPNTEAFF
v_call: TRBV7-9; j_call: TRBJ1-1; clone_size: .; d_call: .; cdr3_nt: TGTGCCAGCAGCTTATCCGGAGGACAGACTGAAGCTTTCTTT; cdr3_aa: CASSLSGGQTEAFF
v_call: TRBV9; j_call: TRBJ1-1; clone_size: few; d_call: TRBD1; cdr3_nt: TGTGCCAGCAGCAAAGAGGGGGCACGGACTGAAGCTTTCTTT; cdr3_aa: CASSKEGARTEAFF
v_call: TRBV3-1/TRBV3-2; j_call: TRBJ2-7; clone_size: .; d_call: TRBD1; cdr3_nt: TGTGCCAGCAGCCAACCGGGACAGCCATACTACGAGCAGTACTTC; cdr3_aa: CASSQPGQPYYEQYF
v_call: TRBV19; j_call: TRBJ1-1; clone_size: few; d_call: .; cdr3_nt: TGTGCCAGTACCCCCCGGGACGGAAGTAAAGCTTTCTTT; cdr3_aa: CASTPRDGSKAFF
v_call: TRBV19; j_call: TRBJ1-3; clone_size: .; d_call: .; cdr3_nt: TGTGCCAGTAGTCCCCGGACTGGGCCAGGAAACACCATATATTTT; cdr3_aa: CASSPRTGPGNTIYF
v_call: TRBV9; j_call: TRBJ2-5; clone_size: .; d_call: .; cdr3_nt: TGTGCCAGCAGCGTAGGACCGGAAGAGACCCAGTACTTC; cdr3_aa: CASSVGPEETQYF
v_call: TRBV30; j_call: TRBJ2-7; clone_size: .; d_call: TRBD2; cdr3_nt: TGTGCCTGGGCCCTCCGGGGAGGGACCCGGGAGCAGTACTTC; cdr3_aa: CAWALRGGTREQYF
v_call: TRBV7-6; j_call: TRBJ1-5; clone_size: .; d_call: .; cdr3_nt: TGTGCCAGCAGCTTAGAGTCGGTGGGCCAGCCCCAGCATTTT; cdr3_aa: CASSLESVGQPQHF
v_call: TRBV5-1; j_call: TRBJ1-1; clone_size: .; d_call: .; cdr3_nt: TGCGCCAGCAGCTTGGCCCATGGCGGCACTGAAGCTTTCTTT; cdr3_aa: CASSLAHGGTEAFF
v_call: TRBV29-1; j_call: TRBJ1-1; clone_size: .; d_call: .; cdr3_nt: TGCAGCGCATTCGACCAGGCCACTGAAGCTTTCTTT; cdr3_aa: CSAFDQATEAFF
v_call: TRBV18; j_call: TRBJ2-1; clone_size: .; d_call: TRBD1; cdr3_nt: TGTGCCAGCTCACAGAGACAGGGGGAAAATGAGCAGTTCTTC; cdr3_aa: CASSQRQGENEQFF
v_call: TRBV29-1; j_call: TRBJ2-2; clone_size: .; d_call: .; cdr3_nt: TGCAGCGGCGGTAGGAACACCGGGGAGCTGTTTTTT; cdr3_aa: CSGGRNTGELFF
v_call: TRBV2; j_call: TRBJ2-7; clone_size: .; d_call: .; cdr3_nt: TGTGCCAGCAGTCGCCATGGGACGGATATCTCCTACGAGCAGTACTTC; cdr3_aa: CASSRHGTDISYEQYF
v_call: TRBV7-2; j_call: TRBJ1-2; clone_size: .; d_call: TRBD1; cdr3_nt: TGTGCCAGCAGCTTCCTGACAGGGGGTGGCTACACCTTC; cdr3_aa: CASSFLTGGGYTF
v_call: TRBV7-9; j_call: TRBJ2-1; clone_size: .; d_call: TRBD2; cdr3_nt: TGTGCCAGCAGCTTAGAGAGTAGCGGGGGTTACCCCCTGATCGATGAGCAGTTCTTC; cdr3_aa: CASSLESSGGYPLIDEQFF
v_call: TRBV20-1; j_call: TRBJ2-7; clone_size: .; d_call: .; cdr3_nt: TGCAGTGCTCGGGTGTTCTACGAGCAGTACTTC; cdr3_aa: CSARVFYEQYF
v_call: TRBV6-5; j_call: TRBJ2-7; clone_size: .; d_call: TRBD1; cdr3_nt: TGTGCCAGCAGTTACTCCGGACAGGCGATCCTCTACGAGCAGTACTTC; cdr3_aa: CASSYSGQAILYEQYF
v_call: TRBV11-2; j_call: TRBJ2-3; clone_size: once; d_call: .; cdr3_nt: TGTGCCAGCAGCTTAGAAGGCCTTGGGACAGATACGCAGTATTTT; cdr3_aa: CASSLEGLGTDTQYF
v_call: TRBV7-9; j_call: TRBJ1-1; clone_size: .; d_call: TRBD1; cdr3_nt: TGTGCCAGCAGCTTAAGATTGTCCTGGGGACAGGGGAGCACTGAAGCTTTCTTT; cdr3_aa: CASSLRLSWGQGSTEAFF
v_call: TRBV6-5; j_call: TRBJ2-7; clone_size: .; d_call: TRBD2; cdr3_nt: TGTGCCAGCAGTTTGGGACTACCAGATTGGTCCTACGAGCAGTACTTC; cdr3_aa: CASSLGLPDWSYEQYF
v_call: TRBV28; j_call: TRBJ1-3; clone_size: .; d_call: .; cdr3_nt: TGTGCCAGCAGTATCGGCTCCCGGACAGAATGGGGCCGTAGCACCATATATTTT; cdr3_aa: CASSIGSRTEWGRSTIYF
v_call: TRBV6-5; j_call: TRBJ1-1; clone_size: .; d_call: TRBD1; cdr3_nt: TGTGCCAGCACCAGGACAGGAAGCGAAGCTTTCTTT; cdr3_aa: CASTRTGSEAFF
v_call: TRBV2; j_call: TRBJ2-2; clone_size: .; d_call: .; cdr3_nt: TGTGCCAGCAGTGCGGCAACCGGGGAGCTGTTTTTT; cdr3_aa: CASSAATGELFF
v_call: TRBV7-3; j_call: TRBJ2-5; clone_size: .; d_call: .; cdr3_nt: TGTGCCAGCAGTTCGCCAGGGGCGGGAGAGGAGACCCAGTACTTC; cdr3_aa: CASSSPGAGEETQYF
v_call: TRBV5-8; j_call: TRBJ2-4; clone_size: .; d_call: TRBD1; cdr3_nt: TGTGCCAGCAGCTTGGCCACCGGGACAGGGCCCAAAAACATTCAGTACTTC; cdr3_aa: CASSLATGTGPKNIQYF
v_call: TRBV5-4; j_call: TRBJ1-1; clone_size: few; d_call: .; cdr3_nt: TGTGCCAGCACTCGGCAGGGGTTGGAAATGAACACTGAAGCTTTCTTT; cdr3_aa: CASTRQGLEMNTEAFF
v_call: TRBV5-4; j_call: TRBJ1-2; clone_size: many; d_call: .; cdr3_nt: TGTGCCAGCAGCTTAGGGGGTGGATATCTATATGGCTACACCTTC; cdr3_aa: CASSLGGGYLYGYTF
v_call: TRBV2; j_call: TRBJ1-1; clone_size: .; d_call: .; cdr3_nt: TGTGCCAGCAGTTTTGACAGAAACACTGAAGCTTTCTTT; cdr3_aa: CASSFDRNTEAFF
v_call: TRBV4-3; j_call: TRBJ1-2; clone_size: few; d_call: .; cdr3_nt: TGCGCCAGCAGCCAACAGGCCGACATGGGAAACTATGGCTACACCTTC; cdr3_aa: CASSQQADMGNYGYTF
v_call: TRBV5-1; j_call: TRBJ1-1; clone_size: few; d_call: .; cdr3_nt: TGCGCCAGCAGCTTGGCCCTGGGGGGGGGCCCTGAAGCTTTCTTT; cdr3_aa: CASSLALGGGPEAFF
v_call: TRBV2; j_call: TRBJ2-1; clone_size: .; d_call: .; cdr3_nt: TGTGCCAGCAGGCCTTTTGAAGACTTTGAGCAGTTCTTC; cdr3_aa: CASRPFEDFEQFF
v_call: TRBV11-1; j_call: TRBJ2-5; clone_size: .; d_call: TRBD1; cdr3_nt: TGTGCCAGCATGGACAGGGCCGACGGGGAGACCCAGTACTTC; cdr3_aa: CASMDRADGETQYF
v_call: TRBV10-3; j_call: TRBJ1-3; clone_size: .; d_call: TRBD1; cdr3_nt: TGTGCCATCAGTGGGGACAGGTTCTCTGGAAACACCATATATTTT; cdr3_aa: CAISGDRFSGNTIYF
v_call: TRBV6-5; j_call: TRBJ1-2; clone_size: .; d_call: .; cdr3_nt: TGTGCCAGCTGGGGGGGTGGCTACACCTTC; cdr3_aa: CASWGGGYTF
v_call: TRBV5-1; j_call: TRBJ2-3; clone_size: .; d_call: .; cdr3_nt: TGCGCCAGCAGCTTGCAACCCGGTACAGATACGCAGTATTTT; cdr3_aa: CASSLQPGTDTQYF
v_call: TRBV2; j_call: TRBJ2-1; clone_size: .; d_call: .; cdr3_nt: TGTGCCAGCAGGATGGAGGGTGAGCAGTTCTTC; cdr3_aa: CASRMEGEQFF
v_call: TRBV7-9; j_call: TRBJ2-6; clone_size: .; d_call: TRBD1; cdr3_nt: TGTGCCAGCAGCTTACCGGGACAGGGAAACGTCCTGACTTTC; cdr3_aa: CASSLPGQGNVLTF
v_call: TRBV5-4; j_call: TRBJ2-3; clone_size: once; d_call: TRBD2; cdr3_nt: TGTGCCAGCAGCTTGGGGGGGACTAGAGATACGCAGTATTTT; cdr3_aa: CASSLGGTRDTQYF
v_call: TRBV5-5; j_call: TRBJ1-1; clone_size: once; d_call: .; cdr3_nt: TGTGCCAGCAGCTATTCAGGGGAGGGAACTGAAGCTTTCTTT; cdr3_aa: CASSYSGEGTEAFF
v_call: TRBV18; j_call: TRBJ1-3; clone_size: .; d_call: TRBD1; cdr3_nt: TGTGCCAGCTCAAACACAGGGGGCGAAGGAAACACCATATATTTT; cdr3_aa: CASSNTGGEGNTIYF